These 15 T cell receptor beta chains were sequenced from one sample in a study of cytomegalovirus exposure and HLA in healthy donors. Both 60 Vbeta primers and 13 Jbeta primers went into the PCR. Profiling relied on immunoSEQ multiplex PCR, and the TCRdb table lists in-frame clones only, not all of them. The sample consists of fewer than 250,000 clones, over 75% of them appearing once. Sequences were obtained from PBMCs. These receptors were collected from a young man in good health and CMV-seronegative.

The chain joins TRBV28 to TRBJ2-2; possible D gene TRBD2, 5 bases. CDR3 length: 15 residues. Per germline, CDR1 MDHEN and CDR2 SYDVKM. Trimming pared 5 bases from V and 4 bases from J, leaving 14 bases between. The CDR3 here is CASSVVSASTGELFF. CDR3 sequence (DNA): TGTGCCAGCAGTGTTGTTAGCGCAAGCACCGGGGAGCTGTTTTTT.

The genes are TRBV7-6 and TRBJ2-7, with 11 bases that match TRBD1. This CDR3 comprises 15 residues. Losses at the gene ends were 5 bases for V and 5 bases for J; bases not matched to a gene: 8. CDR1 SGHVS and CDR2 FNYEAQ come from the germline V gene. Here the CDR3 reads CASSREDRGRHEQYF. The CDR3 region has the DNA TGTGCCAGCAGCCGAGAGGACAGGGGGCGACACGAGCAGTACTTC.

The chain combines TRBV2 with TRBJ2-5, with D unclear. The CDR3 loop spans 14 amino acids. Trimming took off 5 bases at V and 1 base at J, with 11 bases between the two ends. Germline CDR1 and CDR2: SNHLY and FYNNEI. This CDR3 reads CASSSFAVQETQYF. The CDR3 DNA reads TGTGCCAGCAGTTCCTTCGCGGTCCAAGAGACCCAGTACTTC.

The chain carries TRBV4-2 and TRBJ1-1; a weak D match, TRBD1 (6 bases). CDR3 length: 16 residues. CDR1 LGHNA and CDR2 YNFKEQ come from the germline V gene. Trimming removed 3 bases from V and 4 bases from J, with 18 bases in between. This CDR3 reads CASSHPKTGRGTEAFF. CDR3 in DNA: TGTGCCAGCAGCCACCCCAAGACAGGCCGTGGCACTGAAGCTTTCTTT.

The J gene is TRBJ2-4, the V gene TRBV6-6; possibly TRBD1 for D (5 bases). This CDR3 spans 15 amino acids. V lost 1 base to trimming and J lost 5 bases, with 12 bases between them. CDR1 and CDR2 (germline): MNHNY, SVGAGI (reference sequence). This CDR3 is CASSYLLGDENIQYF. Written as DNA, the CDR3 is TGTGCCAGCAGTTACTTATTAGGGGATGAAAACATTCAGTACTTC.

The chain couples TRBV28 to TRBJ2-5; D may be TRBD2 (7 bases). Germline CDR1 is MDHEN and CDR2 is SYDVKM. The CDR3 loop spans 16 amino acids. V was cut by 2 bases and J by 3 bases, with 16 bases left in between. CDR3 sequence reads: CASSLVGGGLEETQYF. In nucleotides, the CDR3 is TGTGCCAGCAGTTTAGTGGGAGGGGGACTTGAAGAGACCCAGTACTTC.

V usage is TRBV19 and J usage is TRBJ2-1; D is undetermined. Germline V lookup: CDR1 LNHDA, CDR2 SQIVND (reference sequence). V was shortened by 6 bases and J by 2 bases, with 11 bases between the two germline ends. This CDR3 is 14 amino acids long. In nucleotides, the CDR3 is TGTGCCAGTAGCTACAGTCCCACCTACAATGAGCAGTTCTTC. As protein: CASSYSPTYNEQFF. Full variable domain (outside the CDR3, taken from reference TRBV19 and TRBJ2-1): DGGITQSPKYLFRKEGQNVTLSCEQNLNHDAMYWYRQDPGQGLRLIYYSQIVNDFQKGDIAEGYSVSREKKESFPLTVTSAQKNPTAFYLCASSYSPTYNEQFFGPGTRLTVL.

This rearrangement joins TRBV5-1 to TRBJ2-1, with TRBD2 matching over 12 bases. Germline V gives CDR1 SGHRS, CDR2 YFSETQ. The CDR3 covers 16 residues. V lost 4 bases to trimming and J lost 6 bases; unmatched junction nucleotides: 8. CDR3 DNA: TGCGCCAGCAGCCGGTTCGGACTAGCGGGAACCAATGAGCAGTTCTTC. This codes for CASSRFGLAGTNEQFF.

This chain uses TRBV28 with TRBJ2-7; 9 bases align to TRBD2. The CDR3 sequence is 19 residues long. Looked up from germline, CDR1 is MDHEN and CDR2 is SYDVKM. V trimming: 3 bases; J trimming: 5 bases; junction bases outside the gene matches: 20. The CDR3 sequence: CASSFYGIAGAPPLDEQYF. The DNA for the CDR3 is TGTGCCAGCAGTTTTTACGGGATAGCGGGAGCACCCCCTCTGGACGAGCAGTACTTC.

V is TRBV7-9 and J is TRBJ2-3, with D possibly matching TRBD1 (5 bases). Trimming shortened V by 5 bases and J by 4 bases, and 10 bases separated the two germline ends. The length of the CDR3 is 13 residues. Germline CDR1 is SEHNR and CDR2 is FQNEAQ (reference sequence). CDR3 coding DNA: TGTGCCAGCAGCCCTCAGGGATCAGATACGCAGTATTTT. Its translation is CASSPQGSDTQYF.

This rearrangement joins TRBV25-1 to TRBJ2-1; unclear D gene. Between the trimmed V and J ends, which lost 1 base and 5 bases, there was a span of 9 bases. The CDR3 spans 14 residues. Germline V lookup: CDR1 MGHDK, CDR2 SYGVNS. CDR3 loop: CASSESRINNEQFF. CDR3 nucleotide sequence: TGTGCCAGCAGTGAATCTAGAATCAACAATGAGCAGTTCTTC. The whole variable domain, remainder taken from reference TRBV25-1 and TRBJ2-1, is EADIYQTPRYLVIGTGKKITLECSQTMGHDKMYWYQQDPGMELHLIHYSYGVNSTEKGDLSSESTVSRIRTEHFPLTLESARPSHTSQYLCASSESRINNEQFFGPGTRLTVL.

The V and J genes are TRBV5-1 and TRBJ2-7; TRBD2 agrees at 7 bases. The CDR3 has 17 residues. The germline gives CDR1 SGHRS, CDR2 YFSETQ. V shed 0 bases and J 5 bases; nucleotides not matched to a gene: 14. The CDR3 DNA is TGCGCCAGCAGCTTGGGGGTGTCAGCTTTGGCGGGGGACGAGCAGTACTTC. Its protein is CASSLGVSALAGDEQYF.

This chain connects TRBV5-4 to TRBJ1-1; 7 positions match TRBD1. V shed 4 bases, J shed 7 bases, and the junction held 10 bases outside the gene matches. Germline-derived CDR1 and CDR2 are SGHNT and YYREEE (reference sequence). The CDR3 totals 14 residues. In DNA form, the CDR3 reads TGTGCCAGCAGCCTAGACAGGGCCACCTTTGAAGCTTTCTTT. Encoded protein: CASSLDRATFEAFF.

This chain connects TRBV7-9 to TRBJ1-1, with D uncertain. CDR1 SEHNR and CDR2 FQNEAQ come from the germline V gene (reference sequence). V was trimmed by 5 bases and J by 0 bases, leaving 16 bases between them. The CDR3 spans 16 residues. The CDR3 nucleotides are TGTGCCAGCAGCCCCTGGGCCATGCCAGTGAACACTGAAGCTTTCTTT. It yields the protein CASSPWAMPVNTEAFF.

The V and J genes are TRBV6-5 and TRBJ1-5; no definite D call. Trimming shortened V by 0 bases and J by 0 bases, and 6 bases separated the two germline ends. Germline V lookup: CDR1 MNHEY, CDR2 SVGAGI. The CDR3 has 15 amino acids. CDR3 sequence (DNA): TGTGCCAGCAGTTACTCTCCCAATAGCAATCAGCCCCAGCATTTT. Translating gives CASSYSPNSNQPQHF.